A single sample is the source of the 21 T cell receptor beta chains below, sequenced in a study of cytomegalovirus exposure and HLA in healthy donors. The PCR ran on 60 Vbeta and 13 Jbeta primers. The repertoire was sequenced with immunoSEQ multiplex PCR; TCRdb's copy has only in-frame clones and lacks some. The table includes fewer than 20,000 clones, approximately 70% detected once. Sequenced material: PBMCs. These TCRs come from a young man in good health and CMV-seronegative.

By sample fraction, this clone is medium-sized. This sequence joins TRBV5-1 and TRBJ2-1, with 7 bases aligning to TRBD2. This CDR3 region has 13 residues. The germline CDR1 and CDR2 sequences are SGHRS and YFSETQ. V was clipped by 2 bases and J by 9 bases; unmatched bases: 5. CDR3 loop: CASSFGREPEQFF. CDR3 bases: TGCGCCAGCAGCTTCGGGCGGGAGCCTGAGCAGTTCTTC.

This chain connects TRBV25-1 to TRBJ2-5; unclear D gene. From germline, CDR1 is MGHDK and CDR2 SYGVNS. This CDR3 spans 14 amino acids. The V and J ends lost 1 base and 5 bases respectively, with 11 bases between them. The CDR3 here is CASSESRFLETQYF. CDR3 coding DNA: TGTGCCAGCAGTGAATCGCGGTTTCTGGAGACCCAGTACTTC.

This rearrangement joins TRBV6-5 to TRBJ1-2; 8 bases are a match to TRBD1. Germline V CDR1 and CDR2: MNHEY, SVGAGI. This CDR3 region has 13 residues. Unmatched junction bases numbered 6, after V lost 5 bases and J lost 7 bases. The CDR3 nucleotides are TGTGCCAGCAGTAACGACAGGGGAGGTGGCTACACCTTC. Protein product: CASSNDRGGGYTF.

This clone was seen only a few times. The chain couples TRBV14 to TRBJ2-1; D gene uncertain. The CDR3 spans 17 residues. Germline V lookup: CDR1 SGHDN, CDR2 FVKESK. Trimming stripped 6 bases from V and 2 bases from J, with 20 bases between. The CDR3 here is CASRPRSTDAAYNEQFF. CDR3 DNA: TGTGCCAGCAGGCCAAGAAGCACAGATGCCGCCTACAATGAGCAGTTCTTC.

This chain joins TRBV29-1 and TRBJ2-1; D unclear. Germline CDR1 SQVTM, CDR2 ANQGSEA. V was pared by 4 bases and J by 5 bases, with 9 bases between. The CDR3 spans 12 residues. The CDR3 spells CSVVARNNEQFF. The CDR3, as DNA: TGCAGCGTTGTGGCCAGAAACAATGAGCAGTTCTTC.

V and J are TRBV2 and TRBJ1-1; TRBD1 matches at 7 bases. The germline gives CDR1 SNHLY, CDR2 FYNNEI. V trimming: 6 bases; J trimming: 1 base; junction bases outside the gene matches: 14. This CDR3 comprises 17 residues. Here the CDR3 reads CASSKQPGQLSNTEAFF. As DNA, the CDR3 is TGTGCCAGCAGCAAACAACCGGGACAGCTTTCGAACACTGAAGCTTTCTTT.

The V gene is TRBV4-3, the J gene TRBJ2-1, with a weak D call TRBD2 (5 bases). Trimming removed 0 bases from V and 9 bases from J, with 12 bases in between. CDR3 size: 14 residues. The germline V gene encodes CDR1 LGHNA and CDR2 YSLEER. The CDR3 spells CASSQDMLGSEQFF. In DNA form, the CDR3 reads TGCGCCAGCAGCCAAGACATGCTGGGGAGTGAGCAGTTCTTC.

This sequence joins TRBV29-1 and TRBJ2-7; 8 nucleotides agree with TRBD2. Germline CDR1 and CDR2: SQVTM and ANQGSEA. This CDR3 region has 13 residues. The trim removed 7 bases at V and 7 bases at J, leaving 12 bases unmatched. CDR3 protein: CSARTSRVGEQYF. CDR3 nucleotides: TGCAGCGCCAGGACTAGCAGGGTTGGGGAGCAGTACTTC.

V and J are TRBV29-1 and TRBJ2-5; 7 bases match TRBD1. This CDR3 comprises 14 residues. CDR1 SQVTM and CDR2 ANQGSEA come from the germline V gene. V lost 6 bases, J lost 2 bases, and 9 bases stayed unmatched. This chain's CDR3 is CSVNRDSVQETQYF. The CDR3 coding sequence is TGCAGCGTGAACCGGGACAGCGTTCAAGAGACCCAGTACTTC. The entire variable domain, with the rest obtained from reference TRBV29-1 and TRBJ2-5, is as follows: SAVISQKPSRDICQRGTSLTIQCQVDSQVTMMFWYRQQPGQSLTLIATANQGSEATYESGFVIDKFPISRPNLTFSTLTVSNMSPEDSSIYLCSVNRDSVQETQYFGPGTRLLVL.

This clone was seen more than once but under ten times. CDR3 DNA: TGTGCCAGCAGCCCAGGGGTTGATGGTGGAAACACCATATATTTT. Translating it yields CASSPGVDGGNTIYF. The J gene is TRBJ1-3, the V gene TRBV28; D may be TRBD1 (6 bases). V lost 6 bases to trimming and J lost 3 bases, with 15 bases between them. CDR1 is MDHEN and CDR2 is SYDVKM in the germline V gene. The CDR3 spans 15 residues.

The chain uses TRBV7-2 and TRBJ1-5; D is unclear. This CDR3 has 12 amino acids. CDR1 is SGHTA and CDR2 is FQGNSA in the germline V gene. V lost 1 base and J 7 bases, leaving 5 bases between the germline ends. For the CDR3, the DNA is TGTGCCAGCAGCTTAGATAGCCAGCCCCAGCATTTT. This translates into CASSLDSQPQHF.

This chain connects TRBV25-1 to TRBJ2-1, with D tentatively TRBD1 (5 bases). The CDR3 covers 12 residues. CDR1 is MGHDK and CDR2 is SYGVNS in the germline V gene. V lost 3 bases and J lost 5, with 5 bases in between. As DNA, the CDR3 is TGTGCCAGCAGTGAGGGGCACAATGAGCAGTTCTTC. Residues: CASSEGHNEQFF. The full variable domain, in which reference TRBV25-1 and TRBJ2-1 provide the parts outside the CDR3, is EADIYQTPRYLVIGTGKKITLECSQTMGHDKMYWYQQDPGMELHLIHYSYGVNSTEKGDLSSESTVSRIRTEHFPLTLESARPSHTSQYLCASSEGHNEQFFGPGTRLTVL.

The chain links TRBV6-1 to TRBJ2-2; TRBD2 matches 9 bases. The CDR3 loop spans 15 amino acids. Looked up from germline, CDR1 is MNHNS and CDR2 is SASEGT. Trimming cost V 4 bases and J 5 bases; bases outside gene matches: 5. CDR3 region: CASSALAGMTGELFF. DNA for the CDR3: TGTGCCAGCAGTGCGCTAGCGGGAATGACCGGGGAGCTGTTTTTT.

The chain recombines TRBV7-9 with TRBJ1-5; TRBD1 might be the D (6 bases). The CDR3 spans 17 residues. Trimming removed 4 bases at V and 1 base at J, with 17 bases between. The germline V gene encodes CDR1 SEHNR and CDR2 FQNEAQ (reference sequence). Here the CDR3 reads CASSWGVSGGSNQPQHF. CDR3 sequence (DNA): TGTGCCAGCAGCTGGGGGGTTAGCGGGGGCAGCAATCAGCCCCAGCATTTT.

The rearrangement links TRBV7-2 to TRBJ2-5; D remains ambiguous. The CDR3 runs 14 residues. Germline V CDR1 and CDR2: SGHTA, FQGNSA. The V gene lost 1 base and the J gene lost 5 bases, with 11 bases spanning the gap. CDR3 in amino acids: CASSLGLLKETQYF. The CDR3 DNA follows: TGTGCCAGCAGCTTAGGACTCCTTAAGGAGACCCAGTACTTC.

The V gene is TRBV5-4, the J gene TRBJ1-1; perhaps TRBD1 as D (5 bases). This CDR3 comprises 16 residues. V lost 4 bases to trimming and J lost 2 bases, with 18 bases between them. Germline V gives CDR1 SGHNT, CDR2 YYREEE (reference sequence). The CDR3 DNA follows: TGTGCCAGCAGCCTGGGTCCCCGGGGACTTAACACTGAAGCTTTCTTT. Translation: CASSLGPRGLNTEAFF.

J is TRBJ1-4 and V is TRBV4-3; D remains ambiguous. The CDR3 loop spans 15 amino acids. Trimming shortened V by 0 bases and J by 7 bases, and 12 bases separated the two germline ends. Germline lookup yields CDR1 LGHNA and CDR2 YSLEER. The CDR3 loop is CASSQDKRVFEKLFF. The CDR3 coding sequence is TGCGCCAGCAGCCAAGATAAACGGGTCTTTGAAAAACTGTTTTTT.

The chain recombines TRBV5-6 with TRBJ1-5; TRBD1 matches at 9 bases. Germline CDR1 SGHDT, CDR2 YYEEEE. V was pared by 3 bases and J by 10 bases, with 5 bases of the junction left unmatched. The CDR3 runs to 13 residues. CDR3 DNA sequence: TGTGCCAGCAGCTGGGGACAGGGCGTACCCCAGCATTTT. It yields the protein CASSWGQGVPQHF.

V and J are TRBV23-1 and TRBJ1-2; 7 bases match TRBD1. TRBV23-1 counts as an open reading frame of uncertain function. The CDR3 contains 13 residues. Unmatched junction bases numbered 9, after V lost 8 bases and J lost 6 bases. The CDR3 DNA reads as TGCGCCAGCGGCCTAAGACAGGGAAATGGCTACACCTTC. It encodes CASGLRQGNGYTF.

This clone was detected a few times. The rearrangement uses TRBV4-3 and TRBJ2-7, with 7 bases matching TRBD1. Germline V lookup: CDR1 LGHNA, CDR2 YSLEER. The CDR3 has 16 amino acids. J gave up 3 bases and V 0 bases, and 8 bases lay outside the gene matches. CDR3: CASSQESGQAFYEQYF. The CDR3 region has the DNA TGCGCCAGCAGCCAAGAAAGCGGACAGGCTTTCTACGAGCAGTACTTC.

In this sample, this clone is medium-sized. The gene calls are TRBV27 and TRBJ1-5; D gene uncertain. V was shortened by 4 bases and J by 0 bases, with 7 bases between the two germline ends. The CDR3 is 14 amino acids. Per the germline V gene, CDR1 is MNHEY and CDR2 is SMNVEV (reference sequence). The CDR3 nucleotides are TGTGCCAGCAGTTCAGAGGTTAGCAATCAGCCCCAGCATTTT. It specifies CASSSEVSNQPQHF.